The 24 T cell receptor beta chains given below trace back to one sample, sequenced in a study of identifying expanded T cells in peripheral blood. TCRdb's copy holds only in-frame clones and misses some; the assay was immunoSEQ multiplex PCR. The sample holds about 52,000 clones, approximately 80% seen once. Sequenced input: blood. The receptors stem from a person between 18 and 69 years old in good health.

The chain recombines TRBV6-4 with TRBJ2-3; D gene uncertain. CDR3 length: 13 residues. V shed 3 bases and J shed 2 bases, with 6 bases lying between them. Per germline, CDR1 MRHNA and CDR2 SNTAGT. The CDR3 DNA is TGTGCCAGCAGTGAAGGATCCACAGATACGCAGTATTTT. This codes for CASSEGSTDTQYF.

The chain has TRBV5-1 and TRBJ1-1; 8 bases agree with TRBD1. Germline CDR1 reads SGHRS; CDR2 reads YFSETQ. CDR3 length: 14 residues. The trim removed 4 bases at V and 1 base at J, leaving 3 bases unmatched. In nucleotides, the CDR3 is TGCGCCAGCAGCGAAGGGACAGGGAACACTGAAGCTTTCTTT. Translating it yields CASSEGTGNTEAFF.

This clone was detected once. This rearrangement joins TRBV18 to TRBJ1-4, with no clear D. This CDR3 contains 16 residues. Germline V lookup: CDR1 KGHSH, CDR2 LQKENI. Trimming pared 0 bases from V and 4 bases from J, leaving 12 bases between. Here the CDR3 reads CASSPPTASHNEKLFF. The CDR3 DNA sequence: TGTGCCAGCTCACCACCCACAGCGAGCCATAATGAAAAACTGTTTTTT.

This rearrangement joins TRBV6-1 to TRBJ2-7; 8 bases are shared with TRBD1. CDR1 is MNHNS, CDR2 SASEGT, per germline. J gave up 1 base and V 3 bases, and 2 bases lay outside the gene matches. CDR3 size: 14 residues. The CDR3 protein is CASSDGQGSYEQYV. The CDR3 region has the DNA TGTGCCAGCAGTGATGGACAGGGATCCTACGAGCAGTACGTC.

This clone was picked up one time. V is TRBV11-2 and J is TRBJ2-1; the match to TRBD2 covers 12 bases. The CDR3 spans 18 residues. The germline V gene encodes CDR1 SGHAT and CDR2 FQNNGV. V dropped 5 bases and J dropped 4; count of bases not matched to a gene: 12. The CDR3 bases are TGTGCCAGCAGCAAATGGACTAGCGGGGCCTCACTTTACAATGAGCAGTTCTTC. This translates into CASSKWTSGASLYNEQFF.

This clone was seen a few times. V usage is TRBV30 and J usage is TRBJ2-7; TRBD1 aligns across 7 bases. The CDR3 is 13 amino acids. From germline, CDR1 is GTSNPN and CDR2 SVGIG (reference sequence). The CDR3 DNA sequence: TGTGCTGCGGGCAGGGGGAGCACCTACGAGCAGTACTTC. It translates to CAAGRGSTYEQYF.

The V call is TRBV6-6, the J call TRBJ1-6; D not certain. V lost 6 bases, J lost 10 bases, and 7 bases lay in between. Germline V CDR1 and CDR2: MNHNY, SVGAGI (reference sequence). There are 11 residues in the CDR3. The CDR3 loop reads CASSQASPLHF. The CDR3 nucleotides are TGTGCCAGCAGCCAGGCGTCACCCCTCCACTTT.

The V gene is TRBV9, the J gene TRBJ2-7, with unresolved D. Trimming removed 4 bases at V and 0 bases at J, with 11 bases between. The CDR3 runs to 14 residues. The germline CDR1 and CDR2 sequences are SGDLS and YYNGEE. The CDR3 here is CASSPRTVSYEQYV. The CDR3 DNA reads as TGTGCCAGCAGCCCCCGGACGGTCTCCTACGAGCAGTACGTC.

This clone occurred a few times. This chain uses TRBV18 with TRBJ2-1; 8 nucleotides align to TRBD1. In germline, CDR1 is KGHSH, CDR2 LQKENI. This CDR3 has 16 amino acids. J lost 7 bases, V lost 1 base, and 9 bases had no gene match. DNA of the CDR3: TGTGCCAGCTCACCACAGACTGGGACAGGAAGTAATGAGCAGTTCTTC. It codes for CASSPQTGTGSNEQFF. The variable domain in full, completed from reference TRBV18 and TRBJ2-1, reads NAGVMQNPRHLVRRRGQEARLRCSPMKGHSHVYWYRQLPEEGLKFMVYLQKENIIDESGMPKERFSAEFPKEGPSILRIQQVVRGDSAAYFCASSPQTGTGSNEQFFGPGTRLTVL.

The V and J genes are TRBV6-6 and TRBJ2-5; D unclear. The germline CDR1 and CDR2 sequences are MNHNY and SVGAGI (reference sequence). V was cut by 0 bases and J by 11 bases, with 13 bases left in between. The length of the CDR3 is 13 residues. CDR3 residues: CASSYSSATEQYF. CDR3 nucleotides: TGTGCCAGCAGTTACTCGTCGGCCACGGAGCAGTACTTC.

J is TRBJ1-5 and V is TRBV5-1; no definite D call. The germline V and J ends were trimmed by 0 bases and 4 bases, with 2 bases remaining between them. The CDR3 consists of 12 residues. Germline CDR1 reads SGHRS; CDR2 reads YFSETQ. The CDR3 loop reads CASSLGNQPQHF. The DNA for the CDR3 is TGCGCCAGCAGCTTGGGGAATCAGCCCCAGCATTTT.

This chain uses TRBV14 with TRBJ1-6, with D unclear. The CDR3 contains 14 residues. Germline lookup yields CDR1 SGHDN and CDR2 FVKESK. V gave up 2 bases and J gave up 10 bases, with 12 bases separating them. Here the CDR3 reads CASSQSGTGSPLHF. CDR3 coding DNA: TGTGCCAGCAGCCAATCTGGTACGGGATCACCCCTCCACTTT.

The chain joins TRBV6-6 to TRBJ2-7; D may be TRBD1 (6 bases). The CDR3 extends over 16 amino acids. V was pared by 5 bases and J by 0 bases, with 17 bases between. Germline V gene lookup returns CDR1 MNHNY and CDR2 SVGAGI (reference sequence). The CDR3 region is CASSRGRSRGSYEQYF. The CDR3 region has the DNA TGTGCCAGCAGTCGGGGTAGGTCCAGGGGCTCCTACGAGCAGTACTTC.

The chain recombines TRBV19 with TRBJ1-4; D is uncertain. V lost 3 bases and J lost 4, with 6 bases in between. The CDR3 has 13 amino acids. Germline-derived CDR1 and CDR2 are LNHDA and SQIVND (reference sequence). The CDR3 nucleotides are TGTGCCAGTAGTATCCAGTATAATGAAAAACTGTTTTTT. Its translation is CASSIQYNEKLFF.

DNA for the CDR3: TGCGCCAGCAGGGACAGCCTCTATAGCAATCAGCCCCAGCATTTT. Translation: CASRDSLYSNQPQHF. The rearrangement links TRBV10-2 to TRBJ1-5, with a tentative D call TRBD1 (6 bases). The V and J ends lost 6 bases and 0 bases respectively, with 12 bases between them. The CDR3 length is 15 residues. Germline CDR1 WSHSY, CDR2 SAAADI.

The rearrangement links TRBV14 to TRBJ2-2; 10 nucleotides match TRBD1. V lost 4 bases and J lost 3; bases outside the gene matches: 5. This CDR3 is 16 amino acids long. CDR1 is SGHDN, CDR2 FVKESK, per germline. The CDR3 region is CASSLRTGGYTGELFF. The DNA of the CDR3 is TGTGCCAGCAGCCTCCGGACAGGGGGGTACACCGGGGAGCTGTTTTTT.

This chain links TRBV5-6 with TRBJ1-2; the D is unclear. Germline-derived CDR1 and CDR2 are SGHDT and YYEEEE. This CDR3 spans 15 amino acids. The V and J ends lost 0 bases and 4 bases respectively, with 13 bases between them. CDR3 sequence reads: CASSLDRTSIYGYTF. The CDR3 nucleotides read TGTGCCAGCAGCTTGGACAGAACCTCCATCTATGGCTACACCTTC.

For the CDR3, the DNA is TGCGCCAGCAGTGACCCGAGAAGGGGGTACTACGAGCAGTACGTC. This encodes CASSDPRRGYYEQYV. This chain links TRBV10-2 with TRBJ2-7; TRBD1 might be the D (6 bases). Trimming stripped 3 bases from V and 3 bases from J, with 15 bases between. Germline CDR1 WSHSY, CDR2 SAAADI. The CDR3 runs to 15 residues.

V gene TRBV19 combines with J gene TRBJ1-3; possibly TRBD1 for D (5 bases). Per germline, CDR1 LNHDA and CDR2 SQIVND (reference sequence). The V end was cut by 4 bases, the J end by 2 bases, with 12 bases between. The CDR3 is 15 residues long. The CDR3 here is CASSRDGAPGNTIYF. In DNA, the CDR3 is TGTGCCAGTAGTAGGGACGGAGCGCCTGGAAACACCATATATTTT.

This clone was observed a few times. The chain uses TRBV23-1 and TRBJ1-1, with TRBD1 matching over 8 bases. TRBV23-1 is an ORF; its function is uncertain. The V segment lost 2 bases and the J segment 4 bases; nucleotides outside the gene matches: 6. This CDR3 is 15 amino acids long. As DNA, the CDR3 is TGCGCCAGCAGTCAACCGGACAGGGCCGGCACTGAAGCTTTCTTT. Its translation is CASSQPDRAGTEAFF.

This clone was seen more than once but under ten times. This chain uses TRBV11-2 with TRBJ2-4, with 7 bases fitting TRBD1. This CDR3 is built from 19 residues. Germline V gene data show CDR1 as SGHAT and CDR2 as FQNNGV. The V gene end was trimmed by 0 bases and the J gene end by 0 bases; junction bases not matched to a gene: 11. Written as DNA, the CDR3 is TGTGCCAGCAGCTTAGATTATCTGCAGGGGGTCTTAGCCAAAAACATTCAGTACTTC. Its translation: CASSLDYLQGVLAKNIQYF.

The chain has TRBV19 and TRBJ1-1; no clear D. V dropped 6 bases and J dropped 0 bases, with 17 bases sitting between them. This CDR3 region has 16 residues. The germline CDR1 and CDR2 sequences are LNHDA and SQIVND (reference sequence). This CDR3 reads CASRDTPLGMNTEAFF. In nucleotides, the CDR3 is TGTGCCAGTAGGGATACACCCTTGGGCATGAACACTGAAGCTTTCTTT.

The chain is built from TRBV21-1 and TRBJ1-5; the D call TRBD1 from the table was never checked on the DNA. TRBV21-1 represents a pseudogene. The CDR3 has 15 residues. CDR3 sequence (DNA): TGTGCCAGCCGACTCCGGGACAGGGGGTATCAGCCCCAGCATTTT. Its translation: CASRLRDRGYQPQHF.

This clone was seen many times. V and J are TRBV19 and TRBJ2-7; D unclear. Germline values: CDR1 LNHDA, CDR2 SQIVND (reference sequence). This CDR3 spans 10 amino acids. The germline V and J ends were trimmed by 9 bases and 3 bases, with 6 bases remaining between them. In DNA form, the CDR3 reads TGTGCCAGGCCGGGCTACGAGCAGTACGTC. Its translation: CARPGYEQYV.